This T cell receptor beta chain is from a study of control samples from healthy donors and cancer patients. Libraries were prepared by immunoSEQ multiplex PCR; TCRdb keeps only in-frame clonotypes and omits some of them. Here the sample spans over 150,000 clones, approximately 94% being singletons. Trimming took 4 bases from V and 3 from J, leaving 9 bases between them. The germline V gene has CDR1 MNHEY and CDR2 SVGAGI. CDR3 length equals 14 residues. Sequencing was carried out using PBMCs. The chain has TRBV6-5 and TRBJ2-2; tentative D call: TRBD1 (6 bases). The clonotype was recovered from a man between 60 and 70 years old with colorectal cancer. The CDR3: CASSFTGHTGELFF. DNA for the CDR3: TGTGCCAGCAGTTTTACAGGGCACACCGGGGAGCTGTTTTTT.